What follows is one T cell receptor beta chain and its context. 60 Vbeta and 13 Jbeta primers were used in PCR. Method: immunoSEQ multiplex PCR; TCRdb's copy keeps in-frame clones and lacks some. The sample totals 200,000 or so clones; its top ten clones hold approximately 0.74%. The data belong to a study of cytomegalovirus exposure and HLA in healthy donors. About the study: HLA-typed donors contributed around 82 million unique TCRs, which were held in an early data release.

The trim removed 3 bases at V and 4 bases at J, leaving 12 bases unmatched. Germline CDR1 is MGHRA and CDR2 is YSYEKL. This CDR3 is built from 17 residues. The gene calls are TRBV4-1 and TRBJ2-7, with 10 bases fitting TRBD2. The sequenced material came from PBMCs. This receptor was taken from a boy younger than 18 in good health and CMV-seronegative. The CDR3 region has the DNA TGCGCCAGCAGCCATGGCCTTAGCGGGGGGATGCGATACGAGCAGTACTTC. It encodes CASSHGLSGGMRYEQYF.